In this sample, the clone carrying this T cell receptor beta chain turned up once. Its specificity is not known. This sample was included in a study of blood T cells in healthy people across ages. Study-level information: Roughly one uniquely barcoded beta molecule per two T cells was captured.

A second roughly 7 to 11 cycle PCR used barcoded and J-beta primers. Researchers report that a template-switch adaptor with 12 random nucleotides tagged each cDNA molecule. TCRdb processed the 5' RACE reads anew with MiXCR; each CDR3 protein has one entry. Among 1.5 million to 2 million distinct CDR3 sequences listed, 30% to 40% were seen once. Study-wide results and caveats: Percentage of naive T cells showed a strong correlation with TCR beta diversity.

The germline CDR1 and CDR2 sequences are PRHDT and FYEKMQ (reference sequence). CDR3 length: 13 amino acids. Trimming removed 5 bases from V and 10 bases from J, with 14 bases in between. The receptor was isolated from a human donor in good health. The chain employs TRBV13 and TRBJ1-4; no definite D call. Material for sequencing was blood. CDR3: CASSQGTVGKLFF. The CDR3 DNA follows: TGTGCCAGCAGCCAAGGAACTGTGGGAAAACTGTTTTTT.